The next 27 T cell receptor beta chains were all read from a single sample in a study of shared clonotypes between healthy human individuals. The table came from immunoSEQ multiplex PCR; TCRdb's copy has only in-frame clones and leaves some out. The sample shows about 2.4 million clones, 80% to 95% of them seen only once. The sequencing sample was made of naive CD4+ T cells from PBMCs. Subset specified: CD45RA+ positively selected. The receptor source for this set is a man between 18 and 35 years old in good health. Some clones in this sample may be carry-over from other donors' samples.

The chain links TRBV30 to TRBJ2-5; the match to TRBD1 covers 8 bases. Trimming took 3 bases from V and 8 from J; bases not matched to a gene: 8. CDR3 size: 13 residues. Germline V gives CDR1 GTSNPN, CDR2 SVGIG (reference sequence). CDR3 DNA sequence: TGTGCCTGGAGGGGGACAGGACGGGGAACCCAGTACTTC. This sequence encodes CAWRGTGRGTQYF.

The chain is built from TRBV7-3 and TRBJ2-7, with D perhaps TRBD2 (5 bases). With 8 bases removed from V and 3 bases from J, the gap between germline ends came to 20 bases. From germline, CDR1 is SGHTA and CDR2 FQGTGA. CDR3 length: 15 amino acids. Written as DNA, the CDR3 is TGTGCCAGCCCCCGGGATCTCCCTTCATACTACGAGCAGTACTTC. This sequence encodes CASPRDLPSYYEQYF.

V is TRBV15 and J is TRBJ2-7, with TRBD1 matching over 8 bases. Per the germline V gene, CDR1 is LNHNV and CDR2 is YYDKDF (reference sequence). The length of the CDR3 is 16 residues. With V trimmed by 0 bases and J by 0 bases, 4 bases remained unmatched. The CDR3 nucleotides read TGTGCCACCAGCAGAGAACGGGACAGGAGCTCCTACGAGCAGTACTTC. It encodes CATSRERDRSSYEQYF.

The CDR3, as DNA: TGTGCCAGCAGCGACAAGGGGAGGGTAGGCACCGGGGAGCTGTTTTTT. Its protein product is CASSDKGRVGTGELFF. This sequence joins TRBV9 and TRBJ2-2; 7 bases are a match to TRBD2. This CDR3 has 16 amino acids. The trim removed 3 bases at V and 4 bases at J, leaving 9 bases unmatched. Germline CDR1 reads SGDLS; CDR2 reads YYNGEE.

The chain recombines TRBV19 with TRBJ2-1; D possibly corresponds to TRBD2 (5 bases). V lost 5 bases, J lost 12 bases, and 11 bases lay in between. This CDR3 is built from 11 residues. The V gene's germline CDR1 is LNHDA and CDR2 SQIVND (reference sequence). The CDR3 DNA sequence: TGTGCCAGTAGTTCCCTGGGAGTGCAGTTCTTC. It yields the protein CASSSLGVQFF.

As DNA, the CDR3 is TGTGTTACGGCCCCGGGACTAGCGGGAATCGAGACCCAGTACTTC. Its translation is CVTAPGLAGIETQYF. The rearrangement joins TRBV28 to TRBJ2-5, with 13 bases that match TRBD2. CDR1 is MDHEN, CDR2 SYDVKM, per germline. The CDR3 consists of 15 residues.

This clone showed up just once. The J gene is TRBJ1-1, the V gene TRBV18, with 9 bases lining up with TRBD1. This CDR3 contains 15 residues. V trimming: 3 bases; J trimming: 4 bases; junction bases outside the gene matches: 6. Germline-derived CDR1 and CDR2 are KGHSH and LQKENI. The CDR3 spells CASSPTGGAGTEAFF. The CDR3 coding sequence is TGTGCCAGCTCACCCACAGGGGGCGCGGGCACTGAAGCTTTCTTT.

This rearrangement joins TRBV6-5 to TRBJ1-1; 7 bases match TRBD1. The germline gives CDR1 MNHEY, CDR2 SVGAGI. The trim removed 4 bases at V and 1 base at J, leaving 6 bases unmatched. The CDR3 consists of 15 residues. The CDR3 protein is CASSSYRGPNTEAFF. In DNA, the CDR3 is TGTGCCAGCAGTTCATACAGGGGACCGAACACTGAAGCTTTCTTT.

The J gene is TRBJ2-2, the V gene TRBV7-2, with 11 bases that match TRBD1. Germline CDR1 SGHTA, CDR2 FQGNSA. The CDR3 totals 14 residues. V gave up 6 bases and J gave up 7 bases; unmatched junction bases: 4. The CDR3 reads CASRGQGDNGELFF. The CDR3 DNA sequence: TGTGCCAGCAGGGGACAGGGGGATAACGGGGAGCTGTTTTTT.

The J gene is TRBJ2-2, the V gene TRBV27, with unresolved D. Germline values: CDR1 MNHEY, CDR2 SMNVEV (reference sequence). The CDR3 extends over 13 amino acids. V lost 4 bases and J 6 bases, leaving 9 bases between the germline ends. CDR3 DNA sequence: TGTGCCAGCAGTTCGGTCTGGCCCGGGGAGCTGTTTTTT. This encodes CASSSVWPGELFF.

Concerning this clone: The sample contains more than one DNA sequence encoding this CDR3. The chain recombines TRBV6-5 with TRBJ2-7; 10 bases fit TRBD2. V shed 0 bases, J shed 2 bases, and the junction held 1 base outside the gene matches. This CDR3 contains 15 residues. Looked up from germline, CDR1 is MNHEY and CDR2 is SVGAGI. The CDR3 DNA is TGTGCCAGCAGTTACTCCACTAGCGGGACCTACGAGCAGTACTTC. Amino acids: CASSYSTSGTYEQYF.

The J gene is TRBJ2-7, the V gene TRBV7-3; TRBD2 might be the D (5 bases). CDR3 length equals 15 residues. The ends were cut back, 2 bases at V and 2 bases at J, with 13 bases in the middle. Germline V gene data show CDR1 as SGHTA and CDR2 as FQGTGA. The CDR3 region has the DNA TGTGCCAGCAGCTTACTCGGGGTCGCGACCTACGAGCAGTACTTC. As protein: CASSLLGVATYEQYF.

The rearrangement joins TRBV20-1 to TRBJ2-4; D is unclear. With 3 bases removed from V and 11 bases from J, the gap between germline ends came to 8 bases. The CDR3 loop spans 10 amino acids. Germline CDR1 is DFQATT and CDR2 is SNEGSKA (reference sequence). Here the CDR3 reads CSARGSVQYF. Written as DNA, the CDR3 is TGCAGTGCTAGGGGGTCCGTTCAGTACTTC.

CDR3 DNA: TGTGCCAGCAGTACGACTAGCGGGAGATCCTACAATGAGCAGTTCTTC. Translated: CASSTTSGRSYNEQFF. V and J are TRBV28 and TRBJ2-1; 12 bases line up with TRBD2. Germline V gene sequence: CDR1 MDHEN, CDR2 SYDVKM. The CDR3 length is 16 residues. The trim removed 5 bases at V and 1 base at J, leaving 3 bases unmatched.

The J gene is TRBJ1-1, the V gene TRBV9, with TRBD1 identical over 11 bases. The CDR3 contains 14 residues. Germline values: CDR1 SGDLS, CDR2 YYNGEE. V trimming: 3 bases; J trimming: 5 bases; junction bases outside the gene matches: 3. The DNA for the CDR3 is TGTGCCAGCAGCGATGGGACAGGGGGTACTGAAGCTTTCTTT. Translated: CASSDGTGGTEAFF.

The rearrangement uses TRBV7-2 and TRBJ2-1; D may be TRBD1 or TRBD2 (5 bases each). V lost 4 bases and J lost 15, with 13 bases in between. Germline V gives CDR1 SGHTA, CDR2 FQGNSA. The CDR3 length is 11 residues. The CDR3 DNA is TGTGCCAGCAGCTCGGGGCTCGTGGGGTTCTTC. Its translation is CASSSGLVGFF. The full variable domain, in which reference TRBV7-2 and TRBJ2-1 provide the parts outside the CDR3, is GAGVSQSPSNKVTEKGKDVELRCDPISGHTALYWYRQSLGQGLEFLIYFQGNSAPDKSGLPSDRFSAERTGGSVSTLTIQRTQQEDSAVYLCASSSGLVGFFGPGTRLTVL.

The chain recombines TRBV5-1 with TRBJ2-1; TRBD2 aligns across 9 bases. The CDR3 runs to 15 residues. Germline-derived CDR1 and CDR2 are SGHRS and YFSETQ. V was clipped by 4 bases and J by 5 bases; unmatched bases: 7. CDR3 residues: CASSTRTSDHNEQFF. The DNA of the CDR3 is TGCGCCAGCAGCACCAGGACTAGCGACCACAATGAGCAGTTCTTC.

The chain combines TRBV29-1 with TRBJ1-2, with a weak D call TRBD1 (6 bases). Trimming left V 6 bases short and J 1 base short, with 9 bases between. Germline lookup yields CDR1 SQVTM and CDR2 ANQGSEA. CDR3 length: 12 amino acids. CDR3 coding DNA: TGCAGCGTAAGGACAGATAACTATGGCTACACCTTC. Translating gives CSVRTDNYGYTF.

This chain joins TRBV7-9 and TRBJ2-1; 10 bases agree with TRBD1. CDR3 length equals 15 residues. With V trimmed by 8 bases and J by 3 bases, 7 bases remained unmatched. Per germline, CDR1 SEHNR and CDR2 FQNEAQ (reference sequence). CDR3 sequence reads: CASERGDRGYNEQFF. The CDR3 DNA sequence: TGTGCCAGCGAGAGAGGGGACAGGGGCTACAATGAGCAGTTCTTC.

This clone has just one count. This chain joins TRBV29-1 and TRBJ1-4; TRBD1 is a possible D gene (5 bases). Between the trimmed V and J ends, which lost 6 bases and 5 bases, there was a span of 16 bases. The CDR3 extends over 14 amino acids. Germline assignment: CDR1 SQVTM and CDR2 ANQGSEA. The DNA for the CDR3 is TGCAGCGTGACCCTCACGGGGGAAAATGAAAAACTGTTTTTT. This translates into CSVTLTGENEKLFF.

The chain couples TRBV7-3 to TRBJ2-1; TRBD2 is a possible D gene (5 bases). In germline, CDR1 is SGHTA, CDR2 FQGTGA. V lost 3 bases to trimming and J lost 6 bases, with 18 bases between them. This CDR3 comprises 16 residues. The CDR3, as DNA: TGTGCCAGCAGCTTGAGGGCCCGAGGAGGAAGCAATGAGCAGTTCTTC. This gives the protein CASSLRARGGSNEQFF.

The chain has TRBV10-3 and TRBJ2-5; 7 bases align to TRBD2. CDR1 and CDR2 from the germline V gene are ENHRY and SYGVKD. This CDR3 is built from 13 residues. Trimming cost V 8 bases and J 2 bases; bases outside gene matches: 5. The CDR3 region is CAIRLAPQETQYF. The CDR3 nucleotides are TGTGCCATCCGACTAGCCCCACAAGAGACCCAGTACTTC.

This sequence joins TRBV4-1 and TRBJ2-5; the D is unclear. Trimming left V 1 base short and J 3 bases short, with 27 bases between. Germline V lookup: CDR1 MGHRA, CDR2 YSYEKL. This CDR3 is built from 20 residues. In DNA form, the CDR3 reads TGCGCCAGCAGCCAAGTCCCCTTGAGCCTGGTACGGAGAGATAAAGAGACCCAGTACTTC. Translating it yields CASSQVPLSLVRRDKETQYF.

The chain employs TRBV2 and TRBJ1-2; 7 positions match TRBD1. The CDR3 covers 13 residues. The V and J ends lost 6 bases and 7 bases, in that order; junction bases with no gene match: 8. The germline gives CDR1 SNHLY, CDR2 FYNNEI. CDR3 amino acids: CASSTTSGGGYTF. CDR3 coding DNA: TGTGCCAGCAGCACAACTTCAGGGGGTGGCTACACCTTC.

The chain carries TRBV28 and TRBJ2-7; 16 bases align to TRBD2. The CDR3 length is 19 residues. The V gene end was trimmed by 3 bases and the J gene end by 0 bases; junction bases not matched to a gene: 8. CDR1 is MDHEN and CDR2 is SYDVKM in the germline V gene. CDR3 nucleotides: TGTGCCAGCAGTTTTCCCGCCGGGACTAGCGGGAGGGCCTCCTACGAGCAGTACTTC. Protein product: CASSFPAGTSGRASYEQYF.

This sequence joins TRBV5-4 and TRBJ1-3; D remains ambiguous. V lost 0 bases, J lost 0 bases, and 7 bases lay in between. The CDR3 is 15 amino acids. The germline V gene encodes CDR1 SGHNT and CDR2 YYREEE (reference sequence). CDR3 sequence reads: CASSLGHRSGNTIYF. DNA for the CDR3: TGTGCCAGCAGCTTGGGACACCGCTCTGGAAACACCATATATTTT.

This CDR3 is CASSSIYNEQFF. The CDR3 coding sequence is TGTGCCAGCAGCTCCATCTACAATGAGCAGTTCTTC. The rearrangement links TRBV11-1 to TRBJ2-1; no firm D call. The CDR3 is 12 amino acids. The ends were cut back, 4 bases at V and 3 bases at J, with 4 bases in the middle. Germline CDR1 reads SGHAT; CDR2 reads FQDESV (reference sequence). The variable domain in full, with the rest retrieved from reference TRBV11-1 and TRBJ2-1, is EAEVAQSPRYKITEKSQAVAFWCDPISGHATLYWYRQILGQGPELLVQFQDESVVDDSQLPKDRFSAERLKGVDSTLKIQPAELGDSAMYLCASSSIYNEQFFGPGTRLTVL.